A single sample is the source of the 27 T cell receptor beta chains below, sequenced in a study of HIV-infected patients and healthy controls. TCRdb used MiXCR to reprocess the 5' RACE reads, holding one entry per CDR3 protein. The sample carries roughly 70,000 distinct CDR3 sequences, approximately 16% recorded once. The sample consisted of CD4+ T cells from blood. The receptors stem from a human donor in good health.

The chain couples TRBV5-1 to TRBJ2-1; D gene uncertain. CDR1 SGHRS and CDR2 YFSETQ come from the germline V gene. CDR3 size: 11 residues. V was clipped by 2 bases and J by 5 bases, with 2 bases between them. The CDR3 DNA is TGCGCCAGCAGCTTAGACAATGAGCAGTTCTTC. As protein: CASSLDNEQFF. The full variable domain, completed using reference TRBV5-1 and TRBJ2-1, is KAGVTQTPRYLIKTRGQQVTLSCSPISGHRSVSWYQQTPGQGLQFLFEYFSETQRNKGNFPGRFSGRQFSNSRSEMNVSTLELGDSALYLCASSLDNEQFFGPGTRLTVL.

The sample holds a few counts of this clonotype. CDR3 protein: CASSLRDRVTEAFF. Here the CDR3 DNA reads TGTGCCAGCAGTTTACGGGACAGGGTCACTGAAGCTTTCTTT. V gene TRBV12-3 or TRBV12-4 combines with J gene TRBJ1-1; TRBD1 agrees at 9 bases. There are 14 residues in the CDR3. The J segment lost 4 bases and the V segment lost 2 bases, leaving 2 bases of the junction unmatched.

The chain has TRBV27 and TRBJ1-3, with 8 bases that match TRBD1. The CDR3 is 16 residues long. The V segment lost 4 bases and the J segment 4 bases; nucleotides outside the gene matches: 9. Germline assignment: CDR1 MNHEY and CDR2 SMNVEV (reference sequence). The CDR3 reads CASSSPQTGEGNTIYF. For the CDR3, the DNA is TGTGCCAGCAGTTCCCCGCAGACAGGGGAGGGAAACACCATATATTTT.

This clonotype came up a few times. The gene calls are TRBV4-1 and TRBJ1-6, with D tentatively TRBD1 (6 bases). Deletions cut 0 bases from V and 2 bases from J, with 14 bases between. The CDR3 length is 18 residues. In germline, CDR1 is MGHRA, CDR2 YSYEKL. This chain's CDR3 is CASSQDWGQGPYNSPLHF. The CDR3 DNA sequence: TGCGCCAGCAGCCAAGATTGGGGGCAGGGCCCCTATAATTCACCCCTCCACTTT.

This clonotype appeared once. The CDR3: CASSLSVPRLSTDTQYF. The DNA for the CDR3 is TGTGCCAGCAGTTTGTCAGTCCCTAGGTTGAGCACAGATACGCAGTATTTT. This sequence joins TRBV12-3 or TRBV12-4 and TRBJ2-3; D is undetermined. V shed 3 bases and J shed 0 bases, with 16 bases lying between them. This CDR3 is 17 amino acids long.

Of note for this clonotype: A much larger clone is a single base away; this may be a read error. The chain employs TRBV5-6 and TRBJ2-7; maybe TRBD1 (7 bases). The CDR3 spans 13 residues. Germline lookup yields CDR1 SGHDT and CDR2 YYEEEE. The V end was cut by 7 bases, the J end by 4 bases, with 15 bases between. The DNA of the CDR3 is TGTGCCAGCGGCGGGGACAGTAGGTACGAGCAGTACTTC. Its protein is CASGGDSRYEQYF.

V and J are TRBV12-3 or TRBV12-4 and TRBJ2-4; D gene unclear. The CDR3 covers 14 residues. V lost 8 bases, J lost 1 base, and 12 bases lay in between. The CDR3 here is CASSRTAAKNIQYF. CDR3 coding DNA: TGTGCCAGCTCTCGGACCGCCGCCAAAAACATTCAGTACTTC.

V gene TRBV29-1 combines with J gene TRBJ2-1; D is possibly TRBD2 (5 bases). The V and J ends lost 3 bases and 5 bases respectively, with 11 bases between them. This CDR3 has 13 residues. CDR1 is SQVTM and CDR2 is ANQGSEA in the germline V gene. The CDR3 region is CSVERDSNNEQFF. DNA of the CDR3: TGCAGCGTTGAGAGGGATTCAAACAATGAGCAGTTCTTC.

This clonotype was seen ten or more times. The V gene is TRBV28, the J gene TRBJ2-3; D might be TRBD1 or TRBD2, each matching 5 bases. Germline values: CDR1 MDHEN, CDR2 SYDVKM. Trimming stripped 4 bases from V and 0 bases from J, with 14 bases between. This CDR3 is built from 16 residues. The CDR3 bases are TGTGCCAGCAGTTCCGGGGCCACTCCTAGCACAGATACGCAGTATTTT. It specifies CASSSGATPSTDTQYF.

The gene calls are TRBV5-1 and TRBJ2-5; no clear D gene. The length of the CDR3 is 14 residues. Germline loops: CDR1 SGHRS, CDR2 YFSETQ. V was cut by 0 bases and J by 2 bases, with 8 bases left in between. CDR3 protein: CASSLVDPQETQYF. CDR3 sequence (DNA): TGCGCCAGCAGCTTGGTGGACCCTCAAGAGACCCAGTACTTC.

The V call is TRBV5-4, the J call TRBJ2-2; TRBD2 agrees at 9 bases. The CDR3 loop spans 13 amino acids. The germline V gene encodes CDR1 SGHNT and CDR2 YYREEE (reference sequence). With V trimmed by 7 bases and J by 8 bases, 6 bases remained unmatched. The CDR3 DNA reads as TGTGCCAGCGGTAGCGGGGGTTCGGGGGAGCTGTTTTTT. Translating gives CASGSGGSGELFF.

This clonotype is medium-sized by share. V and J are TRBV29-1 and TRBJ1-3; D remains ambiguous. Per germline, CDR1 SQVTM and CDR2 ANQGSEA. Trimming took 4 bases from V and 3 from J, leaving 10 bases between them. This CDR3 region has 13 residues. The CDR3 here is CSVAVGIGNTIYF. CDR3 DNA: TGCAGCGTTGCGGTGGGAATTGGAAACACCATATATTTT.

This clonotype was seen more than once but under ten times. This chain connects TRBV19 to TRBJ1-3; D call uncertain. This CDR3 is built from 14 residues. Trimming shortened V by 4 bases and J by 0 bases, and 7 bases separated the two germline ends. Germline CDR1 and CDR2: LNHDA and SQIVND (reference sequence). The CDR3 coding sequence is TGTGCCAGTAGTACCGTGAGCTCTGGAAACACCATATATTTT. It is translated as CASSTVSSGNTIYF.

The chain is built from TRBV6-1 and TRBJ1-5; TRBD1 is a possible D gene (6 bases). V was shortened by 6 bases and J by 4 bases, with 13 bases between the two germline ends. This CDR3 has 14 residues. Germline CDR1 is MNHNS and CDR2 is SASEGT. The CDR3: CASSTGTRNQPQHF. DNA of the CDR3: TGTGCCAGCAGCACCGGGACAAGAAATCAGCCCCAGCATTTT.

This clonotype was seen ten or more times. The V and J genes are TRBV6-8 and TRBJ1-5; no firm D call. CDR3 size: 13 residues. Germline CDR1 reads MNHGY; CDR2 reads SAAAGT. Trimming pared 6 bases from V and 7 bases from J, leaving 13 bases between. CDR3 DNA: TGTGCCAGCAGCCTCGACCGGGAGCAGCCCCAGCATTTT. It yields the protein CASSLDREQPQHF.

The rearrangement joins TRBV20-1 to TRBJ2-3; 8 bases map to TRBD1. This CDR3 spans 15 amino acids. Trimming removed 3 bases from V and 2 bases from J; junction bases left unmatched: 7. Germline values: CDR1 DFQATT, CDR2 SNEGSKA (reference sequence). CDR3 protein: CSASPGQGSTDTQYF. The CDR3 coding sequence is TGCAGTGCTAGTCCCGGACAGGGCTCCACAGATACGCAGTATTTT.

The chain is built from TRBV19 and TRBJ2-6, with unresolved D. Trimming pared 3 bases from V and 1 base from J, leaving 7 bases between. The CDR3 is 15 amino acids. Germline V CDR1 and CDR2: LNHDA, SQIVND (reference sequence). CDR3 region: CASSMGRSGANVLTF. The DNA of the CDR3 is TGTGCCAGTAGTATGGGTCGTTCTGGGGCCAACGTCCTGACTTTC.

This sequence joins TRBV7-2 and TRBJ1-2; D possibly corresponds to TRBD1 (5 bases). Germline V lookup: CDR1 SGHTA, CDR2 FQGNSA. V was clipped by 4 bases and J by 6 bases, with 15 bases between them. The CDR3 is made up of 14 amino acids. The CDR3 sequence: CASSSPHRLDGYTF. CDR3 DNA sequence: TGTGCCAGCAGCTCCCCACACAGGTTGGATGGCTACACCTTC. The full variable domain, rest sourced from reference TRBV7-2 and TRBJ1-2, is GAGVSQSPSNKVTEKGKDVELRCDPISGHTALYWYRQSLGQGLEFLIYFQGNSAPDKSGLPSDRFSAERTGGSVSTLTIQRTQQEDSAVYLCASSSPHRLDGYTFGSGTRLTVV.

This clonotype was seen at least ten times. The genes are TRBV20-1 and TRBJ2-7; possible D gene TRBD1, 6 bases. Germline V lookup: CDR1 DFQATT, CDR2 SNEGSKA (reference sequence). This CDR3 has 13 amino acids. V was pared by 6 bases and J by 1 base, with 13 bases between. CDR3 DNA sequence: TGCAGTGCCTCAACAGGGTTGTCCTACGAGCAGTACTTC. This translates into CSASTGLSYEQYF.

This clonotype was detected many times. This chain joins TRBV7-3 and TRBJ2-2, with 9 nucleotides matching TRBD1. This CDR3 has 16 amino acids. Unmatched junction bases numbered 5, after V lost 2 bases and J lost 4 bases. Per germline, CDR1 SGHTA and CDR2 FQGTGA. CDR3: CASSLAGQGSTGELFF. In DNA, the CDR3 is TGTGCCAGCAGCTTAGCGGGACAGGGCAGCACCGGGGAGCTGTTTTTT.

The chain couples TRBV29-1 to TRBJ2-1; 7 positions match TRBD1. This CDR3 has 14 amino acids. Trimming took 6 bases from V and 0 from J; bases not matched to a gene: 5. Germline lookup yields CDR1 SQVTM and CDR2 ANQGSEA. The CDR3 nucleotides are TGCAGCGTGACCGGGACAGTCTCCTACAATGAGCAGTTCTTC. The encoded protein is CSVTGTVSYNEQFF.

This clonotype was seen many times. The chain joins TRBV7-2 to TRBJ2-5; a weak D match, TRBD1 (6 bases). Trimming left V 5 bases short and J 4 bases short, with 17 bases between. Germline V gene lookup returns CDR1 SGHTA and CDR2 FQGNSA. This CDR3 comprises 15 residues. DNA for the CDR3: TGTGCCAGCAGCGCACAACAGGGATCGCGAGAGACCCAGTACTTC. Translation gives CASSAQQGSRETQYF.

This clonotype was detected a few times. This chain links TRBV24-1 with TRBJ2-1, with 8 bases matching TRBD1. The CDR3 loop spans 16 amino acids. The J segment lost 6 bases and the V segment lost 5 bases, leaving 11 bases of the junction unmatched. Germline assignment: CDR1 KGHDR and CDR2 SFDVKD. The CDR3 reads CATSAPDRGGLNEQFF. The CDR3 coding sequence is TGTGCCACCAGTGCCCCAGACAGGGGCGGGCTCAATGAGCAGTTCTTC.

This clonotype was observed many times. The CDR3 protein is CSARGRQSRIRTDTQYF. The CDR3 DNA follows: TGCAGTGCCCGGGGGAGACAAAGTCGAATTCGCACAGATACGCAGTATTTT. The chain combines TRBV20-1 with TRBJ2-3; D may be TRBD2 (6 bases). This CDR3 region has 17 residues. Looked up from germline, CDR1 is DFQATT and CDR2 is SNEGSKA (reference sequence). Trimming took 6 bases from V and 1 from J, leaving 23 bases between them.

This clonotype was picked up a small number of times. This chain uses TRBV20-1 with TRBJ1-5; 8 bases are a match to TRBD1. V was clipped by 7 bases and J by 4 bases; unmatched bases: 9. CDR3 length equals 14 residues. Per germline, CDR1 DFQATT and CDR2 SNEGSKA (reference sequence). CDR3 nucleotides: TGCAGTGGGGTCGCAAGACAGGGGAATCAGCCCCAGCATTTT. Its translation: CSGVARQGNQPQHF.

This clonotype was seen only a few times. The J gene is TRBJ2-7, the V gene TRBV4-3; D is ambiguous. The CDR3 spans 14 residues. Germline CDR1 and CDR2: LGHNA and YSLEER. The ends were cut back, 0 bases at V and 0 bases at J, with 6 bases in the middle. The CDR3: CASSQEKFSYEQYF. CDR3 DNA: TGCGCCAGCAGCCAAGAGAAATTCTCCTACGAGCAGTACTTC.

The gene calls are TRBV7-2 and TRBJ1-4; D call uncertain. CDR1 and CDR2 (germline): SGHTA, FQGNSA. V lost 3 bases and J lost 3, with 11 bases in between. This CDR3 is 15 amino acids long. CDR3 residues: CASSFGLPPNEKLFF. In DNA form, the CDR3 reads TGTGCCAGCAGCTTTGGACTACCCCCTAATGAAAAACTGTTTTTT.